These 30 T cell receptor beta chains were all obtained from the same sample, sequenced in a study of brain T cells in children with intractable seizures. Clones were sequenced by immunoSEQ multiplex PCR, and TCRdb holds only the in-frame ones, with some missing. The sample records about 64,000 clones, 95% to 96% being singletons. The sequencing here drew on peripheral blood, taken at surgery. The receptors shown here come from a boy in the first two years of life with focal cortical dysplasia and intractable seizures.

The chain is built from TRBV5-6 and TRBJ2-5; no clear D gene. Looked up from germline, CDR1 is SGHDT and CDR2 is YYEEEE. The CDR3 contains 13 residues. V lost 1 base, J lost 7 bases, and 11 bases lay in between. CDR3 DNA: TGTGCCAGCAGCTTGCTGAGAGTCGGGACCCAGTACTTC. It translates to CASSLLRVGTQYF. Complete variable domain (other parts from reference TRBV5-6 and TRBJ2-5): DAGVTQSPTHLIKTRGQQVTLRCSPKSGHDTVSWYQQALGQGPQFIFQYYEEEERQRGNFPDRFSGHQFPNYSSELNVNALLLGDSALYLCASSLLRVGTQYFGPGTRLLVL.

The J gene is TRBJ2-1, the V gene TRBV21-1. TRBV21-1 is tagged as a pseudogene. The CDR3 spans 15 residues. The CDR3 protein is CASRIGTQGLREQFF. The DNA of the CDR3 is TGTGCCAGCAGGATCGGTACTCAAGGCCTACGTGAGCAGTTCTTC.

The chain is built from TRBV12-5 and TRBJ1-1; weak D call: TRBD1 (5 bases). This CDR3 is built from 17 residues. V shed 1 base and J shed 0 bases, with 15 bases lying between them. Germline V gene sequence: CDR1 LGHNT, CDR2 FRNRAP. The CDR3 nucleotides are TGTGCTAGTGGTTTGGATACAATTCAGGGCTTGAACACTGAAGCTTTCTTT. The encoded protein is CASGLDTIQGLNTEAFF.

J is TRBJ2-2 and V is TRBV6-7; 7 nucleotides align to TRBD2. TRBV6-7 is annotated as an ORF whose role is uncertain. The J segment lost 3 bases and the V segment lost 0 bases, leaving 10 bases of the junction unmatched. There are 18 residues in the CDR3. The CDR3 DNA follows: TGTGCCAGCAGTTACTCGAGCCGATGGGCGGGAGACACCGGGGAGCTGTTTTTT. It translates to CASSYSSRWAGDTGELFF.

The rearrangement joins TRBV19 to TRBJ1-4; 9 positions agree with TRBD1. The ends lost 6 bases at V and 8 bases at J; junction bases unmatched: 10. In germline, CDR1 is LNHDA, CDR2 SQIVND (reference sequence). The CDR3 loop spans 15 amino acids. The chain's CDR3 is CASRTTGGAYEKLFF. The CDR3 DNA follows: TGTGCCAGTAGGACCACAGGGGGCGCCTACGAAAAACTGTTTTTT.

The chain couples TRBV18 to TRBJ2-1; D gene ambiguous. This CDR3 is 15 amino acids long. Trimming took 3 bases from V and 0 from J, leaving 9 bases between them. Looked up from germline, CDR1 is KGHSH and CDR2 is LQKENI. The CDR3 bases are TGTGCCAGCTCACCTTTCAGCCTCTCCTACAATGAGCAGTTCTTC. It translates to CASSPFSLSYNEQFF.

The genes are TRBV6-5 and TRBJ2-1; D possibly uses TRBD1 or TRBD2 (6 bases each). Trimming took 0 bases from V and 6 from J, leaving 9 bases between them. The CDR3 is 14 amino acids. CDR1 MNHEY and CDR2 SVGAGI come from the germline V gene. The CDR3, as DNA: TGTGCCAGCAGTTACTCGGGGGGCGGCAATGAGCAGTTCTTC. This codes for CASSYSGGGNEQFF.

This clone is a singleton in its sample. The chain combines TRBV7-9 with TRBJ1-1; D might be TRBD1 (6 bases). The CDR3 runs 11 residues. Germline CDR1 and CDR2: SEHNR and FQNEAQ (reference sequence). Trimming removed 6 bases from V and 11 bases from J, with 13 bases in between. The CDR3: CASSPTGRAFF. The CDR3, as DNA: TGTGCCAGCAGTCCTACAGGGAGGGCTTTCTTT.

This rearrangement joins TRBV19 to TRBJ2-1, with 8 nucleotides matching TRBD2. Germline assignment: CDR1 LNHDA and CDR2 SQIVND (reference sequence). The J segment lost 3 bases and the V segment lost 3 bases, leaving 13 bases of the junction unmatched. This CDR3 has 18 amino acids. The CDR3 nucleotides read TGTGCCAGTAGTATTTCGGTTAGGGCGGGAGGTTTCTACAATGAGCAGTTCTTC. Translated, it gives CASSISVRAGGFYNEQFF.

The chain carries TRBV3-1 (or the pseudogene TRBV3-2) and TRBJ2-5, with 10 bases that match TRBD2. Looked up from germline, CDR1 is LGHDT and CDR2 is YNNKEL (reference sequence). This CDR3 has 14 residues. After removal of 4 bases from V and 9 bases from J, the junction contained 8 bases not matched to a gene. CDR3: CASSLKGAGGSQYF. The CDR3 coding sequence is TGTGCCAGCAGCCTCAAGGGAGCGGGGGGGTCCCAGTACTTC.

This sequence joins TRBV7-9 and TRBJ2-1; tentative D call: TRBD2 (5 bases). This CDR3 region has 15 residues. V gave up 4 bases and J gave up 7 bases, with 17 bases separating them. CDR1 is SEHNR, CDR2 FQNEAQ, per germline (reference sequence). The CDR3 here is CASSSGPTSLNEQFF. The CDR3 DNA follows: TGTGCCAGCAGCTCTGGGCCAACTAGTTTGAATGAGCAGTTCTTC.

This sequence joins TRBV21-1 and TRBJ1-4; the table calls TRBD1, which could not be checked here. TRBV21-1 is a pseudogene locus. This CDR3 has 15 amino acids. The CDR3 protein is CASSSRQGVGEKLFF. The DNA of the CDR3 is TGTGCCAGCAGCAGTCGACAGGGGGTAGGGGAAAAACTGTTTTTT.

This clone came up once. J is TRBJ2-4 and V is TRBV19; D perhaps matches TRBD2 (5 bases). Looked up from germline, CDR1 is LNHDA and CDR2 is SQIVND (reference sequence). The CDR3 loop spans 14 amino acids. Trimming took 11 bases from V and 0 from J, leaving 14 bases between them. In DNA form, the CDR3 reads TGTGCCTCGAAGAGAGGAGGAGCCAAAAACATTCAGTACTTC. It is translated as CASKRGGAKNIQYF. Together with reference TRBV19 and TRBJ2-4, the CDR3 gives the full variable domain: DGGITQSPKYLFRKEGQNVTLSCEQNLNHDAMYWYRQDPGQGLRLIYYSQIVNDFQKGDIAEGYSVSREKKESFPLTVTSAQKNPTAFYLCASKRGGAKNIQYFGAGTRLSVL.

This clone was detected once. The chain has TRBV19 and TRBJ1-4; 7 positions match TRBD1. Per germline, CDR1 LNHDA and CDR2 SQIVND (reference sequence). V shed 4 bases and J 1 base; nucleotides not matched to a gene: 9. The CDR3 covers 17 residues. In nucleotides, the CDR3 is TGTGCCAGTAGTACGGACAGGAACCGATTAACTAATGAAAAACTGTTTTTT. Protein: CASSTDRNRLTNEKLFF.

This rearrangement joins TRBV7-2 to TRBJ1-2; 10 positions agree with TRBD1. V shed 5 bases, J shed 4 bases, and the junction held 10 bases outside the gene matches. The CDR3 is 16 amino acids. In germline, CDR1 is SGHTA, CDR2 FQGNSA. As DNA, the CDR3 is TGTGCCAGCAGCATCCGGGACAGGGGAGGGCTCTATGGCTACACCTTC. Encoded protein: CASSIRDRGGLYGYTF. The full variable domain, its missing parts supplied by reference TRBV7-2 and TRBJ1-2, is GAGVSQSPSNKVTEKGKDVELRCDPISGHTALYWYRQSLGQGLEFLIYFQGNSAPDKSGLPSDRFSAERTGGSVSTLTIQRTQQEDSAVYLCASSIRDRGGLYGYTFGSGTRLTVV.

This CDR3 is CASSTRDSGGYTF. The CDR3 DNA follows: TGTGCCAGTAGTACCCGGGACAGCGGCGGCTACACCTTC. V usage is TRBV19 and J usage is TRBJ1-2, with 7 bases identical to TRBD1. Unmatched junction bases numbered 7, after V lost 4 bases and J lost 8 bases. CDR1 is LNHDA and CDR2 is SQIVND in the germline V gene (reference sequence). The CDR3 is 13 residues long.

This clone was observed once. The V call is TRBV7-2, the J call TRBJ2-5; weak D call: TRBD1 (6 bases). V was shortened by 6 bases and J by 1 base, with 9 bases between the two germline ends. In germline, CDR1 is SGHTA, CDR2 FQGNSA. The CDR3 runs to 13 residues. The CDR3 DNA reads as TGTGCCAGCAGGAGGACAGTCCAAGAGACCCAGTACTTC. It yields the protein CASRRTVQETQYF. Looking up the rest from reference TRBV7-2 and TRBJ2-5 gives the full variable domain: GAGVSQSPSNKVTEKGKDVELRCDPISGHTALYWYRQSLGQGLEFLIYFQGNSAPDKSGLPSDRFSAERTGGSVSTLTIQRTQQEDSAVYLCASRRTVQETQYFGPGTRLLVL.

V usage is TRBV19 and J usage is TRBJ2-5, with TRBD2 matching 7 bases. This CDR3 comprises 16 residues. V lost 5 bases to trimming and J lost 4 bases; unmatched junction nucleotides: 13. Germline V gene sequence: CDR1 LNHDA, CDR2 SQIVND (reference sequence). As DNA, the CDR3 is TGTGCCAGTAGTCCCCGCCTCGTGGGAGGGGCAGAGACCCAGTACTTC. As protein: CASSPRLVGGAETQYF.

This chain links TRBV27 with TRBJ2-3, with 11 bases identical to TRBD2. The CDR3 consists of 17 residues. The V gene end was trimmed by 4 bases and the J gene end by 2 bases; junction bases not matched to a gene: 8. The germline V gene encodes CDR1 MNHEY and CDR2 SMNVEV (reference sequence). CDR3 bases: TGTGCCAGCAGTTCCCCTAGCGGGAGGTACAACACAGATACGCAGTATTTT. The encoded protein is CASSSPSGRYNTDTQYF.

This chain links TRBV5-1 with TRBJ2-7; 8 nucleotides match TRBD1. The CDR3 extends over 14 amino acids. CDR1 and CDR2 (germline): SGHRS, YFSETQ. V lost 2 bases, J lost 3 bases, and 4 bases stayed unmatched. The CDR3 spells CASSLSRGHYEQYF. The CDR3 DNA reads as TGCGCCAGCAGCTTATCCAGGGGGCACTACGAGCAGTACTTC.

This rearrangement joins TRBV6-6 to TRBJ2-5; D gene ambiguous. CDR1 MNHNY and CDR2 SVGAGI come from the germline V gene (reference sequence). V gave up 2 bases and J gave up 5 bases, with 9 bases separating them. The CDR3 has 13 amino acids. The CDR3 DNA sequence: TGTGCCAGCAGTTACAGGAACGGGGAGACCCAGTACTTC. Its translation is CASSYRNGETQYF.

The chain joins TRBV4-2 to TRBJ2-3; 11 nucleotides match TRBD2. This CDR3 is 16 amino acids long. The germline CDR1 and CDR2 sequences are LGHNA and YNFKEQ. The junction had 1 base not matched to a gene; V was cut back by 2 bases and J by 0 bases. The CDR3 loop is CASSQLAGGSTDTQYF. The CDR3 coding sequence is TGTGCCAGCAGCCAACTAGCGGGAGGCAGCACAGATACGCAGTATTTT.

The chain joins TRBV20-1 to TRBJ2-7; D is unclear. This CDR3 comprises 11 residues. In germline, CDR1 is DFQATT, CDR2 SNEGSKA (reference sequence). Deletions cut 0 bases from V and 6 bases from J, with 6 bases between. CDR3 sequence (DNA): TGCAGTGCTAGAGACAGGTTCGAGCAGTACTTC. Translation: CSARDRFEQYF.

The gene calls are TRBV11-1 and TRBJ2-7; 10 bases match TRBD2. The germline gives CDR1 SGHAT, CDR2 FQDESV (reference sequence). The CDR3 is 15 residues long. The ends lost 1 base at V and 7 bases at J; junction bases unmatched: 7. The CDR3 is CASSLDRLAGEEQYF. The CDR3 coding sequence is TGTGCCAGCAGCTTAGATCGGCTAGCGGGAGAAGAGCAGTACTTC.

As to this clone: One end of the junction fails to match germline, which may point to a read error. The chain joins TRBV13 to TRBJ2-7, with 11 bases lining up with TRBD2. Germline V gene data show CDR1 as PRHDT and CDR2 as FYEKMQ (reference sequence). CDR3 length equals 17 residues. CDR3 sequence reads: CASSLGLAGFDSYEQYF. CDR3 in DNA: TGTGCCAGCAGTTTAGGACTAGCGGGCTTTGACTCCTACGAGCAGTACTTC.

The J gene is TRBJ2-7, the V gene TRBV7-2; the match to TRBD2 covers 14 bases. The trim removed 5 bases at V and 5 bases at J, leaving 8 bases unmatched. Germline CDR1 is SGHTA and CDR2 is FQGNSA. CDR3 length equals 16 residues. As DNA, the CDR3 is TGTGCCAGCAGCAATCCAACGGGACTAGCGGGAGACGAGCAGTACTTC. Its translation: CASSNPTGLAGDEQYF.

The chain employs TRBV5-1 and TRBJ1-4, with D tentatively TRBD1 (6 bases). From germline, CDR1 is SGHRS and CDR2 YFSETQ. Trimming shortened V by 4 bases and J by 8 bases, and 15 bases separated the two germline ends. The CDR3 spans 14 residues. The CDR3 here is CASSAGQGYEKLFF. CDR3 sequence (DNA): TGCGCCAGCAGCGCTGGTCAGGGGTACGAAAAACTGTTTTTT.

This clone was detected only a few times. DNA for the CDR3: TGTGCCATCAGCCCGGGACAGGACACAGATACGCAGTATTTT. Translated: CAISPGQDTDTQYF. V and J are TRBV10-3 and TRBJ2-3; 8 bases map to TRBD1. Germline CDR1 and CDR2: ENHRY and SYGVKD. V was pared by 6 bases and J by 2 bases, with 4 bases of the junction left unmatched. The CDR3 runs to 14 residues.

The count of this clone is one. This chain joins TRBV28 and TRBJ2-3; D is undetermined. This CDR3 region has 16 residues. From germline, CDR1 is MDHEN and CDR2 SYDVKM. V lost 6 bases and J 1 base, leaving 17 bases between the germline ends. DNA of the CDR3: TGTGCCAGCAGGCCGTCAATTGGCCCGGGCACAGATACGCAGTATTTT. This gives the protein CASRPSIGPGTDTQYF.

The V and J genes are TRBV5-1 and TRBJ1-6; a weak D match, TRBD1 (6 bases). Germline-derived CDR1 and CDR2 are SGHRS and YFSETQ. Trimming took off 0 bases at V and 8 bases at J, with 15 bases between the two ends. The CDR3 contains 16 residues. The CDR3 region is CASSLAGGLGDSPLHF. The CDR3 nucleotides are TGCGCCAGCAGCTTGGCTGGGGGGCTCGGGGATTCACCCCTCCACTTT.